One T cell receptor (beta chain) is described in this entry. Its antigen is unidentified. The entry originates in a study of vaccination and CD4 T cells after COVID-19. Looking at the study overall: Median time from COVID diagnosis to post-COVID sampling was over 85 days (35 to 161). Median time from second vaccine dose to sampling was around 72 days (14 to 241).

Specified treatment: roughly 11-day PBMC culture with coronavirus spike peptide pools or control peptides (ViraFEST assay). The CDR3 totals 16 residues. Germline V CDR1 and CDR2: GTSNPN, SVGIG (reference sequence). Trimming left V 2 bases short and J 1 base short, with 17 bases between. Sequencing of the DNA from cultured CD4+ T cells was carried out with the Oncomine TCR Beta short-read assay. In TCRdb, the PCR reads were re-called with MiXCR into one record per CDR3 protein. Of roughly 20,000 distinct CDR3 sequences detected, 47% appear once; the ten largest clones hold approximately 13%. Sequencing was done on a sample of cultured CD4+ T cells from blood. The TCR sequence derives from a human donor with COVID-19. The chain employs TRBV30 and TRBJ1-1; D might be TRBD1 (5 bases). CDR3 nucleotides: TGTGCCTGGAGTCCGCCTGGGGCCTGGGGGAACACTGAAGCTTTCTTT. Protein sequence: CAWSPPGAWGNTEAFF.